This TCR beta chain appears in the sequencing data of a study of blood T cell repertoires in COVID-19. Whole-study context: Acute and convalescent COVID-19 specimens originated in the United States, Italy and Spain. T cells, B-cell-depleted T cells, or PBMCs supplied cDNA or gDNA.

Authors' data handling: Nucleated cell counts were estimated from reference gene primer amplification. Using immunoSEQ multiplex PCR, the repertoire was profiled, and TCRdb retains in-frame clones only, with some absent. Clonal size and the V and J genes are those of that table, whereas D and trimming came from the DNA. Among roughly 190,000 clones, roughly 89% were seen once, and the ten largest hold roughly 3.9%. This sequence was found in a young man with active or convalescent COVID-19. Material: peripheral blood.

The CDR3 here is CASSLLTGFYEQYF. In DNA form, the CDR3 reads TGTGCCAGCAGTTTATTAACAGGGTTCTACGAGCAGTACTTC. V usage is TRBV6-2 or TRBV6-3 and J usage is TRBJ2-7; D perhaps matches TRBD1 (6 bases). The CDR3 covers 14 residues. Trimming left V 4 bases short and J 3 bases short, with 13 bases between. Germline assignment: CDR1 MNHEY and CDR2 SVGEGT.